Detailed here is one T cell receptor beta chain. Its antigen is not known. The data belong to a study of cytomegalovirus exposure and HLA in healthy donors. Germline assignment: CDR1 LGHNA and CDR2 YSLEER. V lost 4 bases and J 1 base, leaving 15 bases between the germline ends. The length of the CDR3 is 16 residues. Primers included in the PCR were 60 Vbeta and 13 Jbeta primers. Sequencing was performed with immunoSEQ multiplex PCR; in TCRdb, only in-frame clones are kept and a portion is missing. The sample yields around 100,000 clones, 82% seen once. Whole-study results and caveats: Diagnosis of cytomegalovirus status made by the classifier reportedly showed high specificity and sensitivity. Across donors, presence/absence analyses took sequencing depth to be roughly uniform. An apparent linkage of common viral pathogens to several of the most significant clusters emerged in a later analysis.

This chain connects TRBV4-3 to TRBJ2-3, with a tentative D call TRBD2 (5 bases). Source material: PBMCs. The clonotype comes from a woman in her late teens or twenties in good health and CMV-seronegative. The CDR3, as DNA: TGCGCCAGCAGCCGAACCGACCTAGCTGGCACAGATACGCAGTATTTT. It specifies CASSRTDLAGTDTQYF.